Below, one TCR beta chain is given with its context. Its antigen is not known. The germline V gene encodes CDR1 MNHEY and CDR2 SMNVEV (reference sequence). Trimming removed 6 bases at V and 4 bases at J, with 19 bases between. This CDR3 has 16 residues. The entry originates in a study of STAT5B mutations in CD4+ large granular lymphocyte leukemia. Findings and caveats of the study: Patient CD4-sorted repertoires stayed more clonal than healthy ones after leukemic-clone removal. Data were not HLA-matched across samples.

Buffy coats from healthy blood donors served as controls. Generated by immunoSEQ multiplex PCR, the TCRdb table keeps only in-frame clones and is missing some. The data show about 30,000 clones, 70% to 85% seen once. The source is a human donor in good health. The rearrangement links TRBV27 to TRBJ1-5; D perhaps matches TRBD1 (5 bases). The sample taken for sequencing was CD4+ T cells from blood buffy coats. The CDR3 sequence: CASRQDSNRRNQPQHF. DNA of the CDR3: TGTGCCAGCAGACAAGACAGCAATCGGAGGAATCAGCCCCAGCATTTT.